The entry below gives a single T cell receptor beta chain sequence along with its context. What it binds is not known. TCRdb reprocessed the RT-PCR reads via MiXCR and lists one record per CDR3 protein. The data hold 600,000 to 700,000 distinct CDR3 sequences, with 14% observed a single time. This sample is drawn from a study of response to subunit inactivated influenza vaccine. General study points: The authors put forward the suggestion that each seasonal influenza vaccination may bring in only a limited number of new T cells.

The germline V and J ends were trimmed by 2 bases and 2 bases, with 9 bases remaining between them. Germline V lookup: CDR1 SGHRS, CDR2 YFSETQ. The CDR3 is 14 amino acids. The chain employs TRBV5-1 and TRBJ2-3; D remains ambiguous. Sequences were derived from PBMCs from blood, sampled approximately 15 days before vaccination. This receptor was taken from a man aged 50-59 years who received an inactivated influenza vaccine. The DNA for the CDR3 is TGCGCCAGCAGCTTTCAGGACCTCACAGATACGCAGTATTTT. Amino acid sequence: CASSFQDLTDTQYF.